Listed below are T cell receptor beta chains from one sample, sequenced in a study of blood T cell repertoires in COVID-19. Some clones are missing from TCRdb's copy, which holds only in-frame ones; the method was immunoSEQ multiplex PCR. The sample lists tens of thousands of clones, around 90% occurring once. The sequencing sample was made of peripheral blood. The receptors originated from a man aged 50-60 years with active COVID-19. Each CDR3 is given with its conserved first and last residue. Clone size, where shown, is once, few, many, or a class for clones that have expanded.

TRBJ1-1,TRBV3-1/TRBV3-2,NA,CASSQDRGTAFF
TRBJ1-1,TRBV7-2,NA,CASSFNPGGEAFF
TRBJ1-2,TRBV5-8,NA,CASRLGQGARSYGYTF
TRBJ1-5,TRBV6-2/TRBV6-3,NA,CASSQGQGAPGGNQPQHF
TRBJ2-1,TRBV4-2,NA,CAIRGASYNEQFF
TRBJ2-1,TRBV5-4,NA,CASSLHLFGLGGRGYNEQFF
TRBJ1-2,TRBV4-2,NA,CASSQQTDGYTF
TRBJ2-1,TRBV5-1,NA,CASELTGTAFYNEQFF
TRBJ2-3,TRBV19,NA,CASSMLAGGTDTQYF
TRBJ2-2,TRBV6-5,NA,CASSSADSYTGELFF
TRBJ2-3,TRBV28,NA,CASSSPGQGTDTQYF
TRBJ1-4,TRBV4-3,few,CASGFGHETNEKLFF
TRBJ2-2,TRBV11-3,NA,CASSTGQGGAGELFF
TRBJ2-3,TRBV4-3,NA,CASSQGSQPSTDTQYF
TRBJ2-1,TRBV28,NA,CASSFGFEQFF
TRBJ1-4,TRBV7-9,NA,CASSFNIGEGVFF
TRBJ2-1,TRBV3-1/TRBV3-2,NA,CASSQAGRSYNEQFF
TRBJ1-2,TRBV28,NA,CASSLTGGGYTF
TRBJ2-2,TRBV19,NA,CASSITNTGELFF
TRBJ2-5,TRBV27,NA,CASAGKGETQYF
TRBJ1-1,TRBV30,NA,CAWGEVNTEAFF
TRBJ1-2,TRBV30,NA,CAWSVQSRNYGYTF
TRBJ1-1,TRBV5-1,once,CASRIQLVNTEAFF
TRBJ2-7,TRBV5-1,NA,CASSLVTGTGLTYEQYF
TRBJ2-1,TRBV9,NA,CASNGGTSGYNEQFF
TRBJ1-5,TRBV2,NA,CASRLTKDQPQHF
TRBJ1-2,TRBV7-3,NA,CASSKDREHGYTF
TRBJ1-2,TRBV6-2/TRBV6-3,NA,CASSPITGQGFYGYTF
TRBJ2-5,TRBV4-2,once,CASSQVAVQETQYF
TRBJ1-1,TRBV24-1,NA,CATSEANTEAFF
TRBJ2-2,TRBV6-6,once,CASRRQGRNPGLGGELFF
TRBJ1-5,TRBV6-5,NA,CASSYSLNQPQHF
TRBJ1-1,TRBV28,NA,CATYTGVYLNTEAFF
TRBJ1-1,TRBV6-5,once,CASQGQPNTEAFF
TRBJ1-1,TRBV4-1,NA,CASSQYDREAFF
TRBJ2-7,TRBV4-2,NA,CASSQPGTGGNYEQYF
TRBJ1-5,TRBV2,NA,CASVADASNQPQHF
TRBJ2-2,TRBV19,NA,CASSRRDRGRTGELFF
TRBJ2-2,TRBV19,NA,CASMQGVLSGELFF
TRBJ2-5,TRBV27,once,CASSSPTGQHQETQYF
TRBJ2-1,TRBV9,NA,CASSPSSGGGYNEQFF
TRBJ2-2,TRBV6-2/TRBV6-3,once,CASSYRQGGIGELFF
TRBJ2-5,TRBV7-2,NA,CASTQVGPGRPQYF
TRBJ1-1,TRBV7-8,NA,CASSLRQQGTEAFF
TRBJ1-4,TRBV6-6,NA,CASSFDRGSGEKLFF
TRBJ2-7,TRBV9,NA,CASSVEGGGAYEQYF
TRBJ2-3,TRBV24-1,once,CATMDPGRTDTQYF
TRBJ1-5,TRBV7-9,NA,CASSPPGQGRQPQHF
TRBJ2-5,TRBV28,once,CASSKRGIGQETQYF
TRBJ1-1,TRBV27,few,CASRDTGGNPEAFF
TRBJ1-5,TRBV5-8,few,CASSLYNQPQHF
TRBJ1-2,TRBV29-1,NA,CSVEGGTGGAVGGYTF